What follows describes a single T cell receptor (beta chain). This record belongs to a study of T cell changes during pregnancy in multiple sclerosis. TCRdb's copy holds only in-frame clones and misses some; the assay was immunoSEQ multiplex PCR. The profile shows 65,000 to 75,000 clones, roughly 92% of them singletons. The receptor was derived from a female donor in good health, enrolled as a control in a pregnancy study. The sample here was peripheral blood, taken after pregnancy.

CDR3 residues: CASSRGHGGLNTEAFF. The CDR3 DNA reads as TGCGCCAGCAGCCGGGGTCATGGGGGGTTGAACACTGAAGCTTTCTTT. This rearrangement joins TRBV4-1 to TRBJ1-1; the D gene is possibly TRBD1 (5 bases). The germline V gene has CDR1 MGHRA and CDR2 YSYEKL. With 4 bases removed from V and 0 bases from J, the gap between germline ends came to 15 bases. The CDR3 has 16 residues.